This TCR beta chain appears in the sequencing data of a study of regulatory T cells in long-lasting Graves disease. Trimming removed 5 bases from V and 6 bases from J; junction bases left unmatched: 14. The germline V gene has CDR1 SEHNR and CDR2 FQNEAQ (reference sequence). The CDR3 covers 18 residues. Arm-PCR of CDR3 regions and iRepertoire HTBI primers were used to build TCR beta libraries. TCRdb redid the calling of the multiplex PCR reads with MiXCR, one entry per CDR3 protein. Among some 280,000 distinct CDR3 sequences listed, 20% to 25% were seen once. This clonotype turned up a few times. Time point described: persistent/refractory GD, antithyroid drugs over 5 years with positive TRAb. RNA from PBMCs was the source of the TCR library.

The sequenced sample was peripheral blood mononuclear cells (PBMCs), obtained when the disease was refractory, from a patient treated with antithyroid drugs. V is TRBV7-9 and J is TRBJ2-2, with 11 positions matching TRBD2. This receptor was identified in a female donor with Graves disease. The CDR3 protein is CASSPDVAGGMNPGELFF. As DNA, the CDR3 is TGTGCCAGCAGCCCCGATGTAGCGGGAGGGATGAATCCCGGGGAGCTGTTTTTT.